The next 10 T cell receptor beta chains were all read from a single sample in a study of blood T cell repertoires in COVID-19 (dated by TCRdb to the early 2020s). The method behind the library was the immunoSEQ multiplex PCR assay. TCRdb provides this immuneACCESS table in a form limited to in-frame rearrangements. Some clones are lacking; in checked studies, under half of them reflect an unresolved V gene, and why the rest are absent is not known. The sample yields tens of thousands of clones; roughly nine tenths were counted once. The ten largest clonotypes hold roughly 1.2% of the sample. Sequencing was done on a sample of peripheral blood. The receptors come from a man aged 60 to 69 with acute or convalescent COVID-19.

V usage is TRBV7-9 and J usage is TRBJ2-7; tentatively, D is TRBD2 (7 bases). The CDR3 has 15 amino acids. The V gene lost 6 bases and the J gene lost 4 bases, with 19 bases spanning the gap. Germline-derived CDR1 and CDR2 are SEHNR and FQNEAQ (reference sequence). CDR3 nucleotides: TGTGCCAGCAGTCAAAAGGGGGGGCAATCATACGAGCAGTACTTC. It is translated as CASSQKGGQSYEQYF.

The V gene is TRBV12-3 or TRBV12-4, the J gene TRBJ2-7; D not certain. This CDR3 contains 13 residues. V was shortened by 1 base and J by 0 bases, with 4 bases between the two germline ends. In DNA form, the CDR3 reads TGTGCCAGCAGTTTAGGGGCCTCCTACGAGCAGTACTTC. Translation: CASSLGASYEQYF.

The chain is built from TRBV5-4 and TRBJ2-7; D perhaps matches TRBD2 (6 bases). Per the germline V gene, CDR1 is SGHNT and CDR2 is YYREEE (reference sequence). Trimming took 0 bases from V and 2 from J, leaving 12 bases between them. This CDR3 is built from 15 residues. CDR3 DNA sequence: TGTGCCAGCAGCTTGGGTATGGAGGGGACCTACGAGCAGTACTTC. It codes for CASSLGMEGTYEQYF.

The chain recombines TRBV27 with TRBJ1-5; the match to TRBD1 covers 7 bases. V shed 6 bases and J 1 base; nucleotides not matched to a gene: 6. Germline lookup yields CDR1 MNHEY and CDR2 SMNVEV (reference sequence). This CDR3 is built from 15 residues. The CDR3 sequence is CASRDGTVSNQPQHF. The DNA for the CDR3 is TGTGCCAGCAGAGACGGGACAGTCAGCAATCAGCCCCAGCATTTT.

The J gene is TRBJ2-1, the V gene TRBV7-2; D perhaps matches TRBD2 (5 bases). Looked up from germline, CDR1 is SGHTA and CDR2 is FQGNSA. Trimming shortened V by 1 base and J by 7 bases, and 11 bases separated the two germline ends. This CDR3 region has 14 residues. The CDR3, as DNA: TGTGCCAGCAGCTTAGATGGACGGACTAATGAGCAGTTCTTC. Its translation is CASSLDGRTNEQFF.

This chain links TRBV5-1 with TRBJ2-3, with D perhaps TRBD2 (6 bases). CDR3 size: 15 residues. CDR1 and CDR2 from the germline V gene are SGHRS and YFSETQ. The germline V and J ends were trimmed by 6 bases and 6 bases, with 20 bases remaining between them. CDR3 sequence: CASTIDGGPLDTQYF. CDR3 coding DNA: TGCGCCAGCACCATTGACGGGGGACCCTTGGATACGCAGTATTTT.

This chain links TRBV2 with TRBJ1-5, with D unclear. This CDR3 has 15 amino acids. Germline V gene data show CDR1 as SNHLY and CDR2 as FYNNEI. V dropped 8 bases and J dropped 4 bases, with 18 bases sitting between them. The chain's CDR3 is CASARAGIRNQPQHF. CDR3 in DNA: TGTGCCAGCGCTAGAGCGGGGATAAGGAATCAGCCCCAGCATTTT.

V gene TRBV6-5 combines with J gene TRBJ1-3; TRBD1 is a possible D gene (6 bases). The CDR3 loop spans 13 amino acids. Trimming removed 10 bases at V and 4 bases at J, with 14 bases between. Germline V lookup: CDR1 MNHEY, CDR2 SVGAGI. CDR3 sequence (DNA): TGTGCCATCCAGGGGACCCCGGGAAACACCATATATTTT. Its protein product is CAIQGTPGNTIYF.

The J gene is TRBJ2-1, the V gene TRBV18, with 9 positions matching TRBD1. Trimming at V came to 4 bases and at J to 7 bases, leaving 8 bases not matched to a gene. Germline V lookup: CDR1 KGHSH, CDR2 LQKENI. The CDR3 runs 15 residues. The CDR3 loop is CASSLRDRVFNEQFF. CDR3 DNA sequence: TGTGCCAGCTCACTGCGGGACAGGGTTTTTAATGAGCAGTTCTTC. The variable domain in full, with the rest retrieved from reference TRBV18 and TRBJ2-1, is NAGVMQNPRHLVRRRGQEARLRCSPMKGHSHVYWYRQLPEEGLKFMVYLQKENIIDESGMPKERFSAEFPKEGPSILRIQQVVRGDSAAYFCASSLRDRVFNEQFFGPGTRLTVL.

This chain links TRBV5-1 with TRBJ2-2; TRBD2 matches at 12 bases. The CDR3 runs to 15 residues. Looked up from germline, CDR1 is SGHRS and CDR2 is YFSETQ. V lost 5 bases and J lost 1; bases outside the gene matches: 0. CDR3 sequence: CASRLAGGNTGELFF. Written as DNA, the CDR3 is TGCGCCAGCAGACTAGCGGGGGGGAACACCGGGGAGCTGTTTTTT.